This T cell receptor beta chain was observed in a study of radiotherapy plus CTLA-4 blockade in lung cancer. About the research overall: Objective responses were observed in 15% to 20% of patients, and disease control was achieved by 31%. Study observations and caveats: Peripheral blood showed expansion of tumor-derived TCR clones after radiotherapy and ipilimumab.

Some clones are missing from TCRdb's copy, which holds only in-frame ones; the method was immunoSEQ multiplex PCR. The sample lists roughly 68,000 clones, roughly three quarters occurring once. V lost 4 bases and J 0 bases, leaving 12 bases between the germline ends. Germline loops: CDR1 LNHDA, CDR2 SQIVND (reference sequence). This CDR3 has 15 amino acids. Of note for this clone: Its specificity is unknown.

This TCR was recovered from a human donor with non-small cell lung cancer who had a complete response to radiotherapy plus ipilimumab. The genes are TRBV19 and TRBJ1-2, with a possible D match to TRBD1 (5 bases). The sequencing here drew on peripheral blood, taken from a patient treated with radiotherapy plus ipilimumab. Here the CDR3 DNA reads TGTGCCAGTAGTAGACAGATTTCTTCTAACTATGGCTACACCTTC. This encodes CASSRQISSNYGYTF.